Following are 19 T cell receptor beta chains from one sample sequenced in a study of blood T cell repertoires in COVID-19. TCRdb's table, derived via immunoSEQ multiplex PCR, lists solely in-frame clones and lacks some. The sample has some 370,000 clones, 80% to 90% seen once; the top ten hold 1% to 1.5%. The sample was peripheral blood. Receptor source: a man aged 35-49 years with acute or convalescent COVID-19.

This clone has just one count. The chain carries TRBV5-1 and TRBJ1-2, with TRBD1 matching over 8 bases. CDR1 and CDR2 (germline): SGHRS, YFSETQ. The CDR3 is 16 amino acids. After removal of 3 bases from V and 4 bases from J, the junction contained 11 bases not matched to a gene. In nucleotides, the CDR3 is TGCGCCAGCAGCTCCTTCACAGGGGGAGAGGGCTATGGCTACACCTTC. Protein product: CASSSFTGGEGYGYTF. Together with reference TRBV5-1 and TRBJ1-2, the CDR3 gives the full variable domain: KAGVTQTPRYLIKTRGQQVTLSCSPISGHRSVSWYQQTPGQGLQFLFEYFSETQRNKGNFPGRFSGRQFSNSRSEMNVSTLELGDSALYLCASSSFTGGEGYGYTFGSGTRLTVV.

The chain has TRBV6-6 and TRBJ2-5; D is possibly TRBD1 (6 bases). Trimming stripped 6 bases from V and 2 bases from J, with 16 bases between. The germline V gene encodes CDR1 MNHNY and CDR2 SVGAGI (reference sequence). This CDR3 has 15 amino acids. The CDR3, as DNA: TGTGCCAGCAGCCGAGAGACAGGTGAACAAGAGACCCAGTACTTC. Translated: CASSRETGEQETQYF.

This sequence joins TRBV11-2 and TRBJ2-1; 7 positions agree with TRBD2. In germline, CDR1 is SGHAT, CDR2 FQNNGV. Trimming removed 5 bases from V and 0 bases from J; junction bases left unmatched: 7. The CDR3 runs 16 residues. CDR3 DNA: TGTGCCAGCAGCACCCGCCGGGGGGACTCCTACAATGAGCAGTTCTTC. It is translated as CASSTRRGDSYNEQFF.

The V gene is TRBV5-1, the J gene TRBJ2-1, with TRBD1 as a possible D gene (5 bases). Germline loops: CDR1 SGHRS, CDR2 YFSETQ. This CDR3 has 13 residues. Deletions cut 0 bases from V and 9 bases from J, with 10 bases between. The CDR3 bases are TGCGCCAGCAGCTTGGAACAGGTCAGTGAGCAGTTCTTC. Translation gives CASSLEQVSEQFF.

This chain links TRBV11-2 with TRBJ1-2, with 12 bases matching TRBD1. Germline V CDR1 and CDR2: SGHAT, FQNNGV. CDR3 length: 15 amino acids. Unmatched junction bases numbered 5, after V lost 5 bases and J lost 4 bases. The DNA of the CDR3 is TGTGCCAGCAGCGCCCGGGACAGGGGGCTCTATGGCTACACCTTC. Translating gives CASSARDRGLYGYTF.

This chain uses TRBV6-2 or TRBV6-3 with TRBJ1-1; D possibly corresponds to TRBD1 (5 bases). The CDR3 sequence is 15 residues long. Germline assignment: CDR1 MNHEY and CDR2 SVGEGT. Trimming shortened V by 5 bases and J by 0 bases, and 13 bases separated the two germline ends. The CDR3 coding sequence is TGTGCCAGCAGTCGACCCAGGGCCATGAACACTGAAGCTTTCTTT. It encodes CASSRPRAMNTEAFF.

This chain joins TRBV19 and TRBJ1-5; 8 nucleotides align to TRBD1. The germline CDR1 and CDR2 sequences are LNHDA and SQIVND (reference sequence). This CDR3 is built from 16 residues. V was clipped by 11 bases and J by 2 bases; unmatched bases: 14. CDR3 nucleotides: TGTGCCTGCAGGCCGAACCAGGGACAGGGCAATCAGCCCCAGCATTTT. Its translation: CACRPNQGQGNQPQHF.

This clone was recorded only once. The rearrangement links TRBV15 to TRBJ2-1, with TRBD1 matching 11 bases. Looked up from germline, CDR1 is LNHNV and CDR2 is YYDKDF (reference sequence). The CDR3 is made up of 14 amino acids. J was trimmed by 7 bases and V by 9 bases; bases with no gene match: 8. The CDR3: CATIAGTGGNEQFF. The CDR3 nucleotides are TGTGCCACTATTGCTGGGACAGGGGGTAATGAGCAGTTCTTC.

This sequence joins TRBV6-6 and TRBJ1-2, with 9 bases identical to TRBD1. This CDR3 is 15 amino acids long. J gave up 8 bases and V 5 bases, and 12 bases lay outside the gene matches. CDR1 is MNHNY and CDR2 is SVGAGI in the germline V gene (reference sequence). The CDR3 DNA reads TGTGCCAGCAGTGAGGGACAGGGAAGGGTTTACGGCTACACCTTC. Translating it yields CASSEGQGRVYGYTF.

In this sample, this clone turned up once. This sequence joins TRBV29-1 and TRBJ2-6, with D tentatively TRBD2 (5 bases). V shed 7 bases and J shed 4 bases, with 17 bases lying between them. The CDR3 has 15 residues. Germline V gene lookup returns CDR1 SQVTM and CDR2 ANQGSEA. The CDR3 protein is CSATTGVAGANVLTF. The CDR3 bases are TGCAGCGCTACTACCGGGGTGGCCGGGGCCAACGTCCTGACTTTC.

The chain carries TRBV19 and TRBJ1-5; no clear D. V was clipped by 6 bases and J by 3 bases, with 6 bases between them. This CDR3 is 12 amino acids long. The germline V gene has CDR1 LNHDA and CDR2 SQIVND (reference sequence). The CDR3 DNA follows: TGTGCCAGTAGCGGGTACAATCAGCCCCAGCATTTT. Amino acid sequence: CASSGYNQPQHF.

V usage is TRBV24-1 and J usage is TRBJ2-1, with TRBD2 as a possible D gene (6 bases). This CDR3 is 14 amino acids long. Trimming removed 4 bases from V and 6 bases from J, with 12 bases in between. Germline V gene data show CDR1 as KGHDR and CDR2 as SFDVKD. This chain's CDR3 is CATSEAGTFNEQFF. The CDR3 DNA reads as TGTGCCACCAGTGAAGCCGGGACTTTCAATGAGCAGTTCTTC.

This clone came up a few times. CDR3 in DNA: TGTGCCTGGAGAGCCCTTATGTTTGGGCCCGACACCGGGGAGCTGTTTTTT. Protein product: CAWRALMFGPDTGELFF. The chain is built from TRBV30 and TRBJ2-2; unclear D gene. CDR1 is GTSNPN and CDR2 is SVGIG in the germline V gene (reference sequence). The CDR3 is 17 residues long. Between the trimmed V and J ends, which lost 3 bases and 3 bases, there was a span of 20 bases.

This sequence joins TRBV4-2 and TRBJ1-1; the D gene is possibly TRBD1 (6 bases). With 0 bases removed from V and 7 bases from J, the gap between germline ends came to 6 bases. The germline V gene encodes CDR1 LGHNA and CDR2 YNFKEQ. This CDR3 contains 12 residues. The CDR3 spells CASSQEGGEAFF. The CDR3, as DNA: TGTGCCAGCAGCCAAGAAGGGGGTGAAGCTTTCTTT.

The count of this clone is one. The rearrangement joins TRBV11-2 to TRBJ2-3; possible D gene TRBD2, 5 bases. With 1 base removed from V and 9 bases from J, the gap between germline ends came to 20 bases. CDR3 length: 16 residues. The germline V gene encodes CDR1 SGHAT and CDR2 FQNNGV. CDR3 DNA sequence: TGTGCCAGCAGCTTAGCTTCTAGCTTGCGGGCCGGGACGCAGTATTTT. Protein product: CASSLASSLRAGTQYF.

The chain uses TRBV7-9 and TRBJ1-2; D call uncertain. The CDR3 is 12 residues long. The V end was cut by 7 bases, the J end by 4 bases, with 10 bases between. CDR1 and CDR2 from the germline V gene are SEHNR and FQNEAQ (reference sequence). CDR3 DNA sequence: TGTGCCAGCACCCCAGTGGCCTATGGCTACACCTTC. It yields the protein CASTPVAYGYTF.

This rearrangement joins TRBV4-3 to TRBJ2-3; possibly TRBD2 for D (5 bases). Between the trimmed V and J ends, which lost 0 bases and 5 bases, there was a span of 9 bases. CDR1 and CDR2 (germline): LGHNA, YSLEER. This CDR3 comprises 14 residues. The CDR3 spells CASSQERVRDTQYF. In DNA, the CDR3 is TGCGCCAGCAGCCAAGAGAGGGTACGAGATACGCAGTATTTT.

The chain combines TRBV3-1 (or the pseudogene TRBV3-2) with TRBJ1-6; 11 bases agree with TRBD1. CDR1 is LGHDT, CDR2 YNNKEL, per germline (reference sequence). The CDR3 totals 18 residues. V shed 2 bases, J shed 9 bases, and the junction held 12 bases outside the gene matches. CDR3 sequence reads: CASSQWMGQGGSSSPLHF. The CDR3 bases are TGTGCCAGCAGCCAATGGATGGGACAGGGGGGTTCTAGTTCACCCCTCCACTTT.

This clone was counted between two and nine times. The chain recombines TRBV5-6 with TRBJ2-1; TRBD2 might be the D (6 bases). Between the trimmed V and J ends, which lost 0 bases and 4 bases, there was a span of 11 bases. CDR1 SGHDT and CDR2 YYEEEE come from the germline V gene. This CDR3 spans 15 amino acids. CDR3 sequence (DNA): TGTGCCAGCAGCTTGGTACGGGGGTCATACAATGAGCAGTTCTTC. Protein sequence: CASSLVRGSYNEQFF. The full variable domain, completed using reference TRBV5-6 and TRBJ2-1, is DAGVTQSPTHLIKTRGQQVTLRCSPKSGHDTVSWYQQALGQGPQFIFQYYEEEERQRGNFPDRFSGHQFPNYSSELNVNALLLGDSALYLCASSLVRGSYNEQFFGPGTRLTVL.